This T cell receptor beta chain is from a study of beta chain features in type 1 diabetes. Trimming removed 1 base from V and 5 bases from J; junction bases left unmatched: 14. This CDR3 is built from 18 residues. CDR1 and CDR2 from the germline V gene are LGHNA and YNFKEQ. Every bit of the isolated RNA underwent reverse transcription, so sequencing read expressed TCRB transcripts. Using immunoSEQ multiplex PCR, the repertoire was profiled, and TCRdb retains in-frame clones only, with some absent. The sample shows hundreds of thousands of clones, approximately 12% of them seen only once. Sequencing input: naive CD4+ T cells from blood. This sequence originates from a man younger than 35 in good health. The chain recombines TRBV4-2 with TRBJ1-1; TRBD1 matches at 9 bases. CDR3 protein: CASSQAVPGQGGGTEAFF. DNA of the CDR3: TGTGCCAGCAGCCAAGCCGTCCCGGGACAGGGTGGGGGGACTGAAGCTTTCTTT.